The clone carrying this T cell receptor beta chain was recorded at least ten times. The CDR3 regions of TCR beta were amplified from RNA transcripts. Researchers ran a first-round RT-PCR on the TCR CDR3 using the HTBI primer set. TCRdb itself ran the multiplex PCR reads through MiXCR, one entry per CDR3 protein. The table includes a few hundred thousand distinct CDR3 sequences, 15% to 19% detected once. The CDR3 runs to 15 residues. With 4 bases removed from V and 8 bases from J, the gap between germline ends came to 19 bases. Germline CDR1 and CDR2: SGHDT and YYEEEE. The sample originates from a study of T cells in Graves' hyperthyroidism and ophthalmopathy. Exclusion followed for patients with uncontrolled infection, other autoimmune disease, pregnancy or lactation.

The chain uses TRBV5-6 and TRBJ2-1; the D gene is possibly TRBD2 (6 bases). This receptor was taken from a woman in her twenties or thirties with Graves' hyperthyroidism. Sequenced material: blood. The CDR3 region is CASSRDRGTGDEQFF. The CDR3 DNA follows: TGTGCCAGCAGCCGTGACCGGGGGACTGGGGATGAGCAGTTCTTC.